The 7 T cell receptor beta chains in this list originate from one sample, sequenced in a study of blood T cell repertoires in COVID-19. TCRdb's copy holds only in-frame clones and misses some; the assay was immunoSEQ multiplex PCR. The table has some 80,000 clones, roughly 90% seen once; the top ten hold over 15%. Sequencing was carried out using peripheral blood. Receptor source: a human donor in a cohort sampled during active COVID-19.

This clone showed up just once. The J gene is TRBJ1-2, the V gene TRBV7-2, with 11 bases lining up with TRBD1. The germline V gene encodes CDR1 SGHTA and CDR2 FQGNSA. V lost 1 base and J lost 5; bases outside the gene matches: 3. This CDR3 has 15 residues. DNA of the CDR3: TGTGCCAGCAGCTTAGATGGACAGGGGGCATATGGCTACACCTTC. Translation: CASSLDGQGAYGYTF.

This clone occurred once. The chain employs TRBV7-9 and TRBJ1-2; TRBD1 might be the D (6 bases). The V end lost 2 bases, the J end lost 2 bases, and 9 bases lay between the germline ends. The length of the CDR3 is 14 residues. CDR1 is SEHNR, CDR2 FQNEAQ, per germline (reference sequence). The CDR3 region is CASSLRQGNYGYTF. The CDR3 nucleotides are TGTGCCAGCAGCTTAAGGCAGGGGAACTATGGCTACACCTTC.

CDR3 bases: TGTGCCTATACAACCGGACAGGGATTTCATGGCTACACCTTC. Encoded protein: CAYTTGQGFHGYTF. This chain uses TRBV30 with TRBJ1-2; 8 bases line up with TRBD1. Trimming removed 7 bases from V and 6 bases from J; junction bases left unmatched: 13. The germline CDR1 and CDR2 sequences are GTSNPN and SVGIG (reference sequence). The CDR3 totals 14 residues. Combining the CDR3 with reference TRBV30 and TRBJ1-2 gives the whole variable domain SQTIHQWPATLVQPVGSPLSLECTVEGTSNPNLYWYRQAAGRGLQLLFYSVGIGQISSEVPQNLSASRPQDRQFILSSKKLLLSDSGFYLCAYTTGQGFHGYTFGSGTRLTVV.

The chain combines TRBV6-2 or TRBV6-3 with TRBJ2-3; tentative D call: TRBD1 (7 bases). Germline assignment: CDR1 MNHEY and CDR2 SVGEGT. There are 15 residues in the CDR3. Trimming shortened V by 2 bases and J by 6 bases, and 15 bases separated the two germline ends. CDR3 in DNA: TGTGCCAGCAGTTACAGCAGGGGGGCAACGGATACGCAGTATTTT. It encodes CASSYSRGATDTQYF.

V gene TRBV5-1 combines with J gene TRBJ2-1; 10 nucleotides agree with TRBD2. Trimming at V came to 1 base and at J to 6 bases, leaving 7 bases not matched to a gene. The CDR3 covers 16 residues. Germline CDR1 SGHRS, CDR2 YFSETQ. The chain's CDR3 is CASSLRAGGLVNEQFF. The DNA of the CDR3 is TGCGCCAGCAGCTTGAGAGCGGGGGGGCTGGTCAATGAGCAGTTCTTC. Looking up the rest from reference TRBV5-1 and TRBJ2-1 gives the full variable domain: KAGVTQTPRYLIKTRGQQVTLSCSPISGHRSVSWYQQTPGQGLQFLFEYFSETQRNKGNFPGRFSGRQFSNSRSEMNVSTLELGDSALYLCASSLRAGGLVNEQFFGPGTRLTVL.

The chain links TRBV5-1 to TRBJ2-1; possibly TRBD1 for D (5 bases). In germline, CDR1 is SGHRS, CDR2 YFSETQ. The CDR3 contains 13 residues. Trimming removed 0 bases at V and 5 bases at J, with 6 bases between. The chain's CDR3 is CASSLDRNNEQFF. The CDR3 DNA follows: TGCGCCAGCAGCTTGGACAGGAACAATGAGCAGTTCTTC.

DNA of the CDR3: TGTGCCAGCAGTGAACGTATAAATGAGCAGTTCTTC. It encodes CASSERINEQFF. The rearrangement links TRBV2 to TRBJ2-1; D gene ambiguous. The germline CDR1 and CDR2 sequences are SNHLY and FYNNEI. Trimming stripped 2 bases from V and 7 bases from J, with 6 bases between. This CDR3 spans 12 amino acids.